A single sample gave rise to the 3 T cell receptor beta chains below, sequenced in a study of CD8 T cells in ankylosing spondylitis. Notes on the study in general: Ankylosing spondylitis blood appeared to carry a characteristic TCR beta motif of roughly 8 highly homologous variants.

TCRdb used MiXCR to reprocess the 5' RACE reads, holding one entry per CDR3 protein. The sample lists fewer than 250,000 distinct CDR3 sequences; 18% were seen once. No antigen has been identified for these receptors. Sequenced input: blood, either unsorted or a sorted T cell fraction (not recorded which). The receptor set was obtained from a male donor with ankylosing spondylitis.

This clonotype was seen a handful of times. In DNA, the CDR3 is TGTGCCAGCAGTGGGAATTGGAAGGGGAACACCGGGGAGCTGTTTTTT. It is translated as CASSGNWKGNTGELFF. The chain combines TRBV2 with TRBJ2-2; the D is unclear. The CDR3 contains 16 residues. V was shortened by 4 bases and J by 1 base, with 13 bases between the two germline ends. The germline gives CDR1 SNHLY, CDR2 FYNNEI.

The V call is TRBV7-9, the J call TRBJ2-5; 9 bases agree with TRBD1. V gave up 4 bases and J gave up 0 bases; unmatched junction bases: 6. The CDR3 runs 16 residues. The germline gives CDR1 SEHNR, CDR2 FQNEAQ (reference sequence). CDR3 region: CASSSQGARDQETQYF. The CDR3 DNA is TGTGCCAGCAGCTCACAGGGGGCGAGGGACCAAGAGACCCAGTACTTC.

The V gene is TRBV12-3 or TRBV12-4, the J gene TRBJ1-5, with TRBD1 matching over 10 bases. The CDR3 loop spans 17 amino acids. Losses at the gene ends were 4 bases for V and 0 bases for J; bases not matched to a gene: 6. The CDR3 loop reads CASSSGTGEYSNQPQHF. CDR3 in DNA: TGTGCCAGCAGTTCCGGGACAGGGGAATATAGCAATCAGCCCCAGCATTTT.